A single sample gave rise to the 32 T cell receptor beta chains below, sequenced in a study of CD8+ T cells in alopecia areata. The treatment here: oral pan-JAK inhibitor, 5-10 mg twice daily. After isolation, RNA underwent reverse transcription to generate cDNA as the sequencing template. Repertoires were generated with immunoSEQ multiplex PCR, while TCRdb's copy carries only in-frame clones and drops some. The data contain around 100,000 clones, roughly 50% of them singletons. The starting material was CD8+ T cells sorted from blood, obtained at week 24, from a patient treated with tofacitinib. All receptors derive from a human donor with alopecia areata.

This chain joins TRBV6-5 and TRBJ1-1; D uncertain. The V end lost 0 bases, the J end lost 2 bases, and 4 bases lay between the germline ends. The germline gives CDR1 MNHEY, CDR2 SVGAGI. The CDR3 totals 13 residues. The CDR3 bases are TGTGCCAGCAGTTACTCGGACAACACTGAAGCTTTCTTT. It yields the protein CASSYSDNTEAFF.

This sequence joins TRBV14 and TRBJ2-7; D gene ambiguous. Germline V gene data show CDR1 as SGHDN and CDR2 as FVKESK. The CDR3 extends over 12 amino acids. Trimming shortened V by 0 bases and J by 3 bases, and 3 bases separated the two germline ends. This CDR3 reads CASSQEGYEQYF. The DNA for the CDR3 is TGTGCCAGCAGCCAAGAAGGCTACGAGCAGTACTTC.

In this sample, this clone turned up a few times. The chain uses TRBV29-1 and TRBJ2-7, with D perhaps matching TRBD2 (8 bases). The CDR3 covers 15 residues. Germline V gives CDR1 SQVTM, CDR2 ANQGSEA. Trimming took off 8 bases at V and 0 bases at J, with 20 bases between the two ends. DNA for the CDR3: TGCAGCACCCGGGGGGGACAGAATACCTCCTACGAGCAGTACTTC. Encoded protein: CSTRGGQNTSYEQYF.

The DNA of the CDR3 is TGTGCCAGCAGCTTAGATGGACATTCAGGGGAGACCCAGTACTTC. Translating gives CASSLDGHSGETQYF. The chain uses TRBV11-2 and TRBJ2-5; a possible D gene is TRBD1 (5 bases). V gave up 0 bases and J gave up 5 bases, with 13 bases separating them. The germline V gene encodes CDR1 SGHAT and CDR2 FQNNGV. CDR3 length: 15 amino acids.

The sample holds one count of this clone. The chain employs TRBV2 and TRBJ1-5, with a tentative D call TRBD1 (6 bases). Germline lookup yields CDR1 SNHLY and CDR2 FYNNEI. The V end lost 1 base, the J end lost 7 bases, and 17 bases lay between the germline ends. The CDR3 has 16 residues. The DNA for the CDR3 is TGTGCCAGCAGTGAAGGGGACACCCTTGTCGGGCAGCCCCAGCATTTT. Translating it yields CASSEGDTLVGQPQHF.

This chain uses TRBV27 with TRBJ2-3, with D hard to call. The germline V and J ends were trimmed by 8 bases and 4 bases, with 7 bases remaining between them. CDR1 and CDR2 (germline): MNHEY, SMNVEV (reference sequence). The CDR3 spans 11 residues. The CDR3 DNA sequence: TGTGCCAGCGGATATGCAGATACGCAGTATTTT. It specifies CASGYADTQYF.

This clone has more than one count but fewer than ten. This chain links TRBV5-4 with TRBJ2-3, with 10 nucleotides matching TRBD1. The germline V gene encodes CDR1 SGHNT and CDR2 YYREEE (reference sequence). This CDR3 is built from 19 residues. Germline trimming cut 3 bases from V and 3 bases from J; bases unmatched to any gene: 16. The CDR3 sequence: CASSSGGGDRGLGTDTQYF. In nucleotides, the CDR3 is TGTGCCAGCAGCTCAGGGGGTGGGGACAGGGGTCTAGGTACAGATACGCAGTATTTT.

This clone has only one observation. The chain joins TRBV5-1 to TRBJ1-2, with TRBD1 matching 8 bases. CDR3 length: 14 residues. The germline V gene has CDR1 SGHRS and CDR2 YFSETQ. V lost 7 bases and J lost 6; bases outside the gene matches: 11. CDR3 protein: CASGAGGAADGYTF. Written as DNA, the CDR3 is TGCGCCAGCGGGGCAGGGGGCGCAGCGGATGGCTACACCTTC.

The genes are TRBV13 and TRBJ2-5; 10 nucleotides align to TRBD2. The CDR3 sequence is 16 residues long. The germline CDR1 and CDR2 sequences are PRHDT and FYEKMQ (reference sequence). Trimming removed 5 bases from V and 5 bases from J; junction bases left unmatched: 11. Written as DNA, the CDR3 is TGTGCCAGCAGCCCGCGGGGGAGCGGGGGGGCTGAGACCCAGTACTTC. Residues: CASSPRGSGGAETQYF.

J is TRBJ2-2 and V is TRBV9; 9 bases line up with TRBD1. Germline V gene lookup returns CDR1 SGDLS and CDR2 YYNGEE. The CDR3 is 17 residues long. With 3 bases clipped from V and 3 bases from J, the junction kept 9 bases outside the gene matches. CDR3 loop: CASSAPTGGPDTGELFF. As DNA, the CDR3 is TGTGCCAGCAGCGCACCAACAGGGGGCCCGGACACCGGGGAGCTGTTTTTT.

This clone has a handful of counts. CDR3 coding DNA: TGTGCCTGGAGTGTACTGTCCGGGAAGGCTGAAGCTTTCTTT. Translation: CAWSVLSGKAEAFF. This sequence joins TRBV30 and TRBJ1-1; no definite D call. The germline V gene has CDR1 GTSNPN and CDR2 SVGIG (reference sequence). CDR3 length: 14 residues. V was pared by 0 bases and J by 6 bases, with 14 bases between.

The chain carries TRBV6-5 and TRBJ1-1; D perhaps matches TRBD1 (6 bases). This CDR3 is 12 amino acids long. Germline-derived CDR1 and CDR2 are MNHEY and SVGAGI. Trimming stripped 6 bases from V and 4 bases from J, with 9 bases between. CDR3 DNA sequence: TGTGCCAGCAGGTCGACAGGCACTGAAGCTTTCTTT. Amino acid sequence: CASRSTGTEAFF.

The chain carries TRBV29-1 and TRBJ2-5; TRBD1 agrees at 7 bases. The J call may be mistaken, given a closer DNA end match to TRBJ2-7. Germline CDR1 reads SQVTM; CDR2 reads ANQGSEA. The CDR3 length is 13 residues. CDR3 region: CSVVWDSSYEQYF. Here the CDR3 DNA reads TGCAGCGTTGTGTGGGACAGCTCCTACGAGCAGTACTTC.

The CDR3 here is CASSEGLTNYGYTF. In DNA, the CDR3 is TGTGCCAGCAGCGAAGGACTGACTAACTATGGCTACACCTTC. V gene TRBV5-6 combines with J gene TRBJ1-2, with D hard to call. The CDR3 covers 14 residues. Germline values: CDR1 SGHDT, CDR2 YYEEEE. The V and J ends lost 4 bases and 0 bases respectively, with 10 bases between them.

This clone was picked up a small number of times. The chain joins TRBV20-1 to TRBJ2-5, with D tentatively TRBD1 (5 bases). Trimming left V 1 base short and J 8 bases short, with 8 bases between. The germline gives CDR1 DFQATT, CDR2 SNEGSKA (reference sequence). This CDR3 is 11 amino acids long. In nucleotides, the CDR3 is TGCAGTGCTAGAGTGCAGGGTACCCAGTACTTC. Translation gives CSARVQGTQYF.

The genes are TRBV6-4 and TRBJ2-3; TRBD2 agrees at 10 bases. The V segment lost 6 bases and the J segment 1 base; nucleotides outside the gene matches: 4. Germline V lookup: CDR1 MRHNA, CDR2 SNTAGT. This CDR3 region has 15 residues. CDR3 sequence: CASSATSGGTDTQYF. For the CDR3, the DNA is TGTGCCAGCAGCGCCACTAGCGGGGGCACAGATACGCAGTATTTT.

The chain carries TRBV5-4 and TRBJ1-5; 7 bases match TRBD1. Trimming took 4 bases from V and 6 from J; bases not matched to a gene: 4. The germline V gene encodes CDR1 SGHNT and CDR2 YYREEE (reference sequence). This CDR3 has 13 residues. CDR3 sequence: CASSRDRFQPQHF. The CDR3 DNA is TGTGCCAGCAGCAGGGACAGATTTCAGCCCCAGCATTTT.

The sample holds many counts of this clone. The V gene is TRBV29-1, the J gene TRBJ2-3; TRBD2 might be the D (5 bases). Germline CDR1 reads SQVTM; CDR2 reads ANQGSEA. CDR3 length equals 15 residues. V shed 0 bases and J shed 5 bases, with 15 bases lying between them. The CDR3 bases are TGCAGCGTTGAAGATCTCGAGAGGGAAAGAGATACGCAGTATTTT. This sequence encodes CSVEDLERERDTQYF.

This clone showed up just a few times. The chain is built from TRBV4-1 and TRBJ2-7; TRBD2 agrees at 7 bases. Trimming at V came to 0 bases and at J to 2 bases, leaving 7 bases not matched to a gene. CDR3 length: 16 amino acids. Germline loops: CDR1 MGHRA, CDR2 YSYEKL. CDR3 DNA sequence: TGCGCCAGCAGCCAAGATCGGCCTAGCGGAACCTACGAGCAGTACTTC. Its translation: CASSQDRPSGTYEQYF.

The sample holds one count of this clone. The chain employs TRBV11-2 and TRBJ1-5; D is ambiguous. This CDR3 has 17 residues. Trimming shortened V by 0 bases and J by 2 bases, and 14 bases separated the two germline ends. Germline loops: CDR1 SGHAT, CDR2 FQNNGV. For the CDR3, the DNA is TGTGCCAGCAGCTTAGAGACTGGGCACGAGGGCAATCAGCCCCAGCATTTT. As protein: CASSLETGHEGNQPQHF.

The rearrangement uses TRBV27 and TRBJ1-5, with D possibly matching TRBD1 (5 bases). Germline V CDR1 and CDR2: MNHEY, SMNVEV (reference sequence). This CDR3 spans 14 amino acids. Trimming removed 2 bases from V and 5 bases from J, with 10 bases in between. CDR3 in DNA: TGTGCCAGCAGTTTAGGGGCAGTCGATCAGCCCCAGCATTTT. Encoded protein: CASSLGAVDQPQHF.

This clone was picked up a small number of times. The rearrangement joins TRBV6-5 to TRBJ2-1; 8 bases fit TRBD1. In germline, CDR1 is MNHEY, CDR2 SVGAGI. The junction had 11 bases not matched to a gene; V was cut back by 8 bases and J by 5 bases. This CDR3 is built from 15 residues. DNA for the CDR3: TGTGCCAGCGGTTTGCGGGACAGGCGCCACAATGAGCAGTTCTTC. This gives the protein CASGLRDRRHNEQFF.

This sequence joins TRBV30 and TRBJ2-2, with a weak D call TRBD2 (7 bases). The CDR3 spans 15 residues. The germline V gene encodes CDR1 GTSNPN and CDR2 SVGIG (reference sequence). V gave up 1 base and J gave up 3 bases, with 12 bases separating them. The DNA for the CDR3 is TGTGCCTGGAGTGGGGGGGGGCCCCACACCGGGGAGCTGTTTTTT. This encodes CAWSGGGPHTGELFF. Full variable domain (remainder filled in from reference TRBV30 and TRBJ2-2): SQTIHQWPATLVQPVGSPLSLECTVEGTSNPNLYWYRQAAGRGLQLLFYSVGIGQISSEVPQNLSASRPQDRQFILSSKKLLLSDSGFYLCAWSGGGPHTGELFFGEGSRLTVL.

The chain combines TRBV7-8 with TRBJ1-5, with no clear D. Looked up from germline, CDR1 is SGHVS and CDR2 is FQNEAQ. CDR3 length: 19 residues. The V end lost 0 bases, the J end lost 0 bases, and 18 bases lay between the germline ends. CDR3 region: CASSLASTWGGYSNQPQHF. In DNA form, the CDR3 reads TGTGCCAGCAGCTTAGCTTCAACGTGGGGAGGGTATAGCAATCAGCCCCAGCATTTT.

The CDR3 bases are TGTGCCAGCATTTCGAGTGGGACTGAAGCTTTCTTT. This sequence encodes CASISSGTEAFF. The chain is built from TRBV6-5 and TRBJ1-1; D unclear. The CDR3 has 12 residues. V lost 7 bases to trimming and J lost 5 bases, with 11 bases between them. Germline V gene data show CDR1 as MNHEY and CDR2 as SVGAGI.

CDR3 sequence: CASSFPDRSYEQYF. In DNA form, the CDR3 reads TGTGCCAGCAGCTTCCCAGACAGGTCCTACGAGCAGTACTTC. The chain uses TRBV7-9 and TRBJ2-7; D is possibly TRBD1 (6 bases). The CDR3 runs 14 residues. With 3 bases removed from V and 1 base from J, the gap between germline ends came to 10 bases. CDR1 is SEHNR, CDR2 FQNEAQ, per germline (reference sequence).

Regarding this clone: The junction differs from germline at one of its ends, possibly a read error. The V call is TRBV10-3, the J call TRBJ2-2; 15 nucleotides match TRBD2. This CDR3 has 15 amino acids. Germline V gene data show CDR1 as ENHRY and CDR2 as SYGVKD. CDR3 sequence (DNA): TGTGCCAGCAGTTGGACTAGCGGGGGGGCCGGGGAGCTGTTTTTT. It is translated as CASSWTSGGAGELFF.

The rearrangement joins TRBV5-1 to TRBJ2-7, with 9 positions matching TRBD2. Germline V CDR1 and CDR2: SGHRS, YFSETQ. Germline trimming cut 2 bases from V and 4 bases from J; bases unmatched to any gene: 7. The CDR3 length is 15 residues. The CDR3: CASSFPLAGNYEQYF. CDR3 bases: TGCGCCAGCAGCTTTCCCCTAGCGGGGAATTACGAGCAGTACTTC.

As for this clone: The same CDR3 is also encoded by other DNA sequences in this sample. The V call is TRBV7-9, the J call TRBJ2-7; D not resolved. Germline loops: CDR1 SEHNR, CDR2 FQNEAQ (reference sequence). The ends were cut back, 1 base at V and 1 base at J, with 2 bases in the middle. CDR3 size: 12 residues. CDR3 protein: CASSLGSYEQYF. The DNA for the CDR3 is TGTGCCAGCAGCTTAGGGTCCTACGAGCAGTACTTC. The whole variable domain, remainder taken from reference TRBV7-9 and TRBJ2-7, is DTGVSQNPRHKITKRGQNVTFRCDPISEHNRLYWYRQTLGQGPEFLTYFQNEAQLEKSRLLSDRFSAERPKGSFSTLEIQRTEQGDSAMYLCASSLGSYEQYFGPGTRLTVT.

The gene calls are TRBV23-1 and TRBJ2-7, with D uncertain. TRBV23-1 is an ORF for which the function is uncertain. Trimming removed 8 bases at V and 4 bases at J, with 12 bases between. The CDR3 is made up of 12 amino acids. The CDR3 loop reads CASRQERYEQYF. In DNA form, the CDR3 reads TGCGCCAGCCGGCAGGAGAGATACGAGCAGTACTTC.

V and J are TRBV10-3 and TRBJ1-3; no clear D gene. CDR1 is ENHRY, CDR2 SYGVKD, per germline. The CDR3 consists of 16 residues. The V end lost 6 bases, the J end lost 1 base, and 16 bases lay between the germline ends. CDR3 sequence: CAISSPIKESGNTIYF. CDR3 sequence (DNA): TGTGCCATCAGCTCCCCCATCAAAGAATCTGGAAACACCATATATTTT.

The J gene is TRBJ2-5, the V gene TRBV7-6; possible D gene TRBD2, 5 bases. Germline values: CDR1 SGHVS, CDR2 FNYEAQ. There are 15 residues in the CDR3. V was shortened by 5 bases and J by 2 bases, with 15 bases between the two germline ends. The CDR3 sequence is CASSPGWVTQETQYF. The DNA of the CDR3 is TGTGCCAGCAGCCCGGGATGGGTAACTCAAGAGACCCAGTACTTC.